The sequence of this T cell receptor beta chain was determined in a study of control samples from healthy donors and cancer patients. Sequencing was performed with immunoSEQ multiplex PCR; in TCRdb, only in-frame clones are kept and a portion is missing. The table records some 34,000 clones, approximately 94% of them present only once. Trimming pared 4 bases from V and 7 bases from J, leaving 14 bases between. This CDR3 comprises 14 residues. CDR1 is LGHDT and CDR2 is YNNKEL in the germline V gene (reference sequence). V is TRBV3-1 (or the pseudogene TRBV3-2) and J is TRBJ2-1; maybe TRBD1 (6 bases). Input material: PBMCs. The origin of this receptor is a man aged 35 to 55 with colorectal cancer. Here the CDR3 DNA reads TGTGCCAGCAGCCTGAGTGGGGGCTATAATGAGCAGTTCTTC. Its protein is CASSLSGGYNEQFF.